These 28 T cell receptor beta chains were sequenced from one sample in a study of Ad26.COV2.S vaccination and SARS-CoV-2 variants. The treatment was: approximately 18 received Ad26.COV2.S at low or high dose, single or two shots; about five received placebo; per-sample allocation not given. Sampling was performed 63 days after the first vaccine or placebo injection. Sequencing was performed with immunoSEQ multiplex PCR; in TCRdb, only in-frame clones are kept and a portion is missing. There are 300,000 to 500,000 clones in the sample; 70% to 90% occur only once, and under 4% lies in the top ten. Material: peripheral blood, obtained in a trial of Ad26.COV2.S vaccine versus placebo. These receptors were obtained from a person between 18 and 65 years old who received the Ad26.COV2.S COVID-19 vaccine or a placebo.

This clone appeared a single time. The chain recombines TRBV10-2 with TRBJ1-3; perhaps TRBD1 as D (5 bases). The germline V gene encodes CDR1 WSHSY and CDR2 SAAADI. The CDR3 extends over 16 amino acids. The germline V and J ends were trimmed by 6 bases and 6 bases, with 21 bases remaining between them. This CDR3 reads CASRGTGPIASNTIYF. The CDR3 region has the DNA TGCGCCAGCAGGGGGACCGGGCCAATAGCCTCAAACACCATATATTTT.

The J gene is TRBJ2-5, the V gene TRBV7-9, with a weak D call TRBD1 (5 bases). V was pared by 5 bases and J by 1 base, with 11 bases between. The germline CDR1 and CDR2 sequences are SEHNR and FQNEAQ (reference sequence). The CDR3 covers 14 residues. CDR3: CASSGDRLQETQYF. As DNA, the CDR3 is TGTGCCAGCAGCGGAGACAGACTCCAAGAGACCCAGTACTTC.

The chain carries TRBV6-5 and TRBJ2-7, with D unclear. This CDR3 has 15 amino acids. Germline V gene data show CDR1 as MNHEY and CDR2 as SVGAGI. Trimming left V 8 bases short and J 0 bases short, with 17 bases between. CDR3 loop: CASERIGLVSYEQYF. CDR3 DNA sequence: TGTGCCAGCGAGAGGATAGGGCTTGTCTCCTACGAGCAGTACTTC.

The gene calls are TRBV10-3 and TRBJ2-7; D perhaps matches TRBD2 (6 bases). V shed 6 bases and J shed 6 bases, with 12 bases lying between them. The CDR3 is made up of 12 amino acids. Germline CDR1 and CDR2: ENHRY and SYGVKD. In nucleotides, the CDR3 is TGTGCCATCAGCGGAGGGATGAGCGAGCAGTACTTC. It encodes CAISGGMSEQYF.

The rearrangement links TRBV6-5 to TRBJ1-5; D not resolved. The V and J ends lost 5 bases and 3 bases respectively, with 14 bases between them. This CDR3 has 15 amino acids. Germline V gives CDR1 MNHEY, CDR2 SVGAGI. The CDR3 bases are TGTGCCAGCAGTCCAAAATACGGCCCCAATCAGCCCCAGCATTTT. This codes for CASSPKYGPNQPQHF.

The rearrangement joins TRBV6-5 to TRBJ1-5, with unresolved D. V gave up 7 bases and J gave up 1 base, with 11 bases separating them. CDR3 length equals 14 residues. CDR1 is MNHEY, CDR2 SVGAGI, per germline. CDR3 loop: CASKKRESNQPQHF. Written as DNA, the CDR3 is TGTGCCAGCAAAAAAAGGGAAAGCAATCAGCCCCAGCATTTT.

The V and J genes are TRBV18 and TRBJ1-1, with 9 positions matching TRBD1. The CDR3 is 16 residues long. Germline CDR1 and CDR2: KGHSH and LQKENI. Germline trimming cut 6 bases from V and 0 bases from J; bases unmatched to any gene: 8. This CDR3 reads CASSHRGPTMNTEAFF. Written as DNA, the CDR3 is TGTGCCAGCTCTCACAGGGGGCCCACAATGAACACTGAAGCTTTCTTT.

The chain carries TRBV6-2 or TRBV6-3 and TRBJ2-1, with a possible D match to TRBD1 (5 bases). CDR1 MNHEY and CDR2 SVGEGT come from the germline V gene. The CDR3 is 14 amino acids. V lost 4 bases and J 8 bases, leaving 15 bases between the germline ends. The CDR3 bases are TGTGCCAGCAGTTGGGCAGGGAAATTTGATGAGCAGTTCTTC. It translates to CASSWAGKFDEQFF.

This chain connects TRBV5-8 to TRBJ1-5; D unclear. The CDR3 totals 15 residues. V lost 6 bases and J lost 5, with 18 bases in between. The V gene's germline CDR1 is SGHTS and CDR2 YDEGEE. The CDR3 region is CASTLSGRPHQPQHF. The CDR3 nucleotides read TGTGCCAGCACTCTAAGTGGCCGTCCTCATCAGCCCCAGCATTTT. The whole variable domain, remainder taken from reference TRBV5-8 and TRBJ1-5, is EAGVTQSPTHLIKTRGQQATLRCSPISGHTSVYWYQQALGLGLQFLLWYDEGEERNRGNFPPRFSGRQFPNYSSELNVNALELEDSALYLCASTLSGRPHQPQHFGDGTRLSIL.

The J gene is TRBJ1-1, the V gene TRBV7-6, with D unresolved. This CDR3 is 13 amino acids long. Germline loops: CDR1 SGHVS, CDR2 FNYEAQ. The V end was cut by 4 bases, the J end by 6 bases, with 12 bases between. This chain's CDR3 is CASSSVPGAEAFF. The DNA for the CDR3 is TGTGCCAGCAGCTCCGTTCCCGGGGCTGAAGCTTTCTTT. Supplemented by reference TRBV7-6 and TRBJ1-1, the full variable domain reads GAGVSQSPRYKVTKRGQDVALRCDPISGHVSLYWYRQALGQGPEFLTYFNYEAQQDKSGLPNDRFSAERPEGSISTLTIQRTEQRDSAMYRCASSSVPGAEAFFGQGTRLTVV.

The J gene is TRBJ2-6, the V gene TRBV18, with TRBD1 as a possible D gene (6 bases). The germline V gene encodes CDR1 KGHSH and CDR2 LQKENI. The CDR3 is made up of 17 amino acids. Trimming removed 3 bases from V and 3 bases from J, with 15 bases in between. The CDR3 is CASSPREGVGGANVLTF. The DNA for the CDR3 is TGTGCCAGCTCACCCCGCGAGGGGGTAGGTGGGGCCAACGTCCTGACTTTC.

The V and J genes are TRBV11-2 and TRBJ2-6; D is unclear. The germline gives CDR1 SGHAT, CDR2 FQNNGV. The CDR3 length is 16 residues. Trimming took 6 bases from V and 0 from J, leaving 12 bases between them. The CDR3 reads CASSLFANSGANVLTF. DNA of the CDR3: TGTGCCAGCAGTCTATTTGCGAACTCTGGGGCCAACGTCCTGACTTTC.

Note on this clone: This same CDR3 is encoded by further DNA sequences in the sample. The V and J genes are TRBV5-1 and TRBJ2-2; D unresolved. The V and J ends lost 0 bases and 4 bases respectively, with 4 bases between them. Germline-derived CDR1 and CDR2 are SGHRS and YFSETQ. There are 13 residues in the CDR3. The CDR3 sequence is CASSLVGTGELFF. In nucleotides, the CDR3 is TGCGCCAGCAGCTTGGTGGGCACCGGGGAGCTGTTTTTT.

The chain links TRBV4-1 to TRBJ2-3, with 8 bases that match TRBD2. This CDR3 is built from 18 residues. J lost 0 bases, V lost 0 bases, and 8 bases had no gene match. CDR1 and CDR2 (germline): MGHRA, YSYEKL. DNA for the CDR3: TGCGCCAGCAGCCAAGAGGGGCGGGGGGCCTCTAGCACAGATACGCAGTATTTT. The encoded protein is CASSQEGRGASSTDTQYF.

The gene calls are TRBV4-3 and TRBJ1-2, with unresolved D. Between the trimmed V and J ends, which lost 1 base and 0 bases, there was a span of 12 bases. CDR1 is LGHNA, CDR2 YSLEER, per germline. The CDR3 is 16 amino acids. The CDR3 DNA is TGCGCCAGCAGCCAAGCACGGTTGGAAACTAACTATGGCTACACCTTC. Residues: CASSQARLETNYGYTF.

This chain uses TRBV12-3 or TRBV12-4 with TRBJ2-1; no reliable D call. Deletions cut 6 bases from V and 8 bases from J, with 11 bases between. The CDR3 is 12 residues long. CDR3 protein: CASSRGRHEQFF. As DNA, the CDR3 is TGTGCCAGCAGCCGCGGACGCCATGAGCAGTTCTTC.

The chain employs TRBV15 and TRBJ1-4; D perhaps matches TRBD1 (6 bases). CDR1 is LNHNV, CDR2 YYDKDF, per germline (reference sequence). Trimming pared 5 bases from V and 7 bases from J, leaving 14 bases between. The CDR3 is 14 amino acids. In nucleotides, the CDR3 is TGTGCCACCAGCCAGAGGGGGGAAAGTGAAAAACTGTTTTTT. This codes for CATSQRGESEKLFF. Combining the CDR3 with reference TRBV15 and TRBJ1-4 gives the whole variable domain DAMVIQNPRYQVTQFGKPVTLSCSQTLNHNVMYWYQQKSSQAPKLLFHYYDKDFNNEADTPDNFQSRRPNTSFCFLDIRSPGLGDTAMYLCATSQRGESEKLFFGSGTQLSVL.

V is TRBV7-9 and J is TRBJ1-6; D gene ambiguous. Per the germline V gene, CDR1 is SEHNR and CDR2 is FQNEAQ (reference sequence). This CDR3 is built from 13 residues. Trimming removed 5 bases from V and 6 bases from J, with 8 bases in between. CDR3 loop: CASSAGVNSPLHF. The DNA for the CDR3 is TGTGCCAGCAGCGCCGGGGTTAATTCACCCCTCCACTTT.

This chain joins TRBV5-1 and TRBJ1-2, with TRBD1 matching over 8 bases. The CDR3 covers 17 residues. CDR1 and CDR2 (germline): SGHRS, YFSETQ. V lost 4 bases and J lost 4; bases outside the gene matches: 15. CDR3 region: CASSPAPTGASSYGYTF. CDR3 bases: TGCGCCAGCAGCCCGGCGCCGACAGGGGCGTCCTCCTATGGCTACACCTTC.

This clone was seen once. The CDR3 DNA reads as TGCGCCAGGGCGGCGGCAACTAATGAAAAACTGTTTTTT. Translating gives CARAAATNEKLFF. V and J are TRBV4-1 and TRBJ1-4; D gene uncertain. CDR3 size: 13 residues. V was shortened by 9 bases and J by 0 bases, with 8 bases between the two germline ends. Germline-derived CDR1 and CDR2 are MGHRA and YSYEKL.

The chain uses TRBV4-3 and TRBJ2-7; 8 bases match TRBD2. CDR3 length: 16 amino acids. V shed 1 base and J 7 bases; nucleotides not matched to a gene: 12. Germline CDR1 reads LGHNA; CDR2 reads YSLEER. DNA for the CDR3: TGCGCCAGCAGCCAAGGTTTTTCGGGGGGGCTCGGGGAGCAGTACTTC. This sequence encodes CASSQGFSGGLGEQYF.

The chain has TRBV5-1 and TRBJ2-3, with 9 nucleotides matching TRBD1. The germline V gene has CDR1 SGHRS and CDR2 YFSETQ. Trimming cost V 7 bases and J 2 bases; bases outside gene matches: 8. The CDR3 totals 15 residues. CDR3 nucleotide sequence: TGCGCCAGCGGCTCAGGGGACAGGGACACAGATACGCAGTATTTT. It specifies CASGSGDRDTDTQYF.

The rearrangement uses TRBV2 and TRBJ1-5; D is unclear. This CDR3 has 13 residues. V dropped 6 bases and J dropped 5 bases, with 11 bases sitting between them. Germline V gene lookup returns CDR1 SNHLY and CDR2 FYNNEI. The CDR3 loop is CASRPDGYQPQHF. CDR3 DNA sequence: TGTGCCAGCAGGCCCGACGGATATCAGCCCCAGCATTTT.

This clone was seen a few times. The chain employs TRBV15 and TRBJ2-3; 10 bases align to TRBD1. Germline assignment: CDR1 LNHNV and CDR2 YYDKDF (reference sequence). The CDR3 sequence is 20 residues long. V lost 5 bases, J lost 0 bases, and 17 bases stayed unmatched. Here the CDR3 DNA reads TGTGCCACCAGCGGTAGGGGACAGGGGTCCCACAAAACTAGCACAGATACGCAGTATTTT. Amino acids: CATSGRGQGSHKTSTDTQYF.

This chain uses TRBV27 with TRBJ2-3, with D perhaps TRBD1 (5 bases). The germline V gene has CDR1 MNHEY and CDR2 SMNVEV (reference sequence). Trimming took off 0 bases at V and 4 bases at J, with 11 bases between the two ends. This CDR3 spans 15 amino acids. DNA for the CDR3: TGTGCCAGCAGTTTATCCCAGGGTAGCCCAGATACGCAGTATTTT. The encoded protein is CASSLSQGSPDTQYF.

The gene calls are TRBV3-1 (or the pseudogene TRBV3-2) and TRBJ1-4; possible D gene TRBD1, 5 bases. The CDR3 is 15 amino acids. In germline, CDR1 is LGHDT, CDR2 YNNKEL (reference sequence). Trimming stripped 0 bases from V and 6 bases from J, with 11 bases between. Written as DNA, the CDR3 is TGTGCCAGCAGCCAAGAAGGGACCCTTGATGAAAAACTGTTTTTT. Residues: CASSQEGTLDEKLFF.

The chain employs TRBV6-5 and TRBJ2-5, with D perhaps assigned TRBD1 or TRBD2 (5 bases each). Germline assignment: CDR1 MNHEY and CDR2 SVGAGI. V lost 0 bases, J lost 4 bases, and 15 bases lay in between. The CDR3 is 16 amino acids. The CDR3 loop reads CASSYSNGRDGETQYF. The DNA of the CDR3 is TGTGCCAGCAGTTACTCCAACGGCCGGGACGGAGAGACCCAGTACTTC.

This chain connects TRBV7-9 to TRBJ1-4; D gene ambiguous. V lost 5 bases to trimming and J lost 1 base, with 11 bases between them. The CDR3 has 15 residues. The germline gives CDR1 SEHNR, CDR2 FQNEAQ (reference sequence). The chain's CDR3 is CASSVTEGTNEKLFF. CDR3 in DNA: TGTGCCAGCAGCGTGACTGAGGGAACTAATGAAAAACTGTTTTTT.